This T cell receptor (beta chain) comes out of a study of cytomegalovirus exposure and HLA in healthy donors. Background on the study: Unique TCR beta sequences numbering 95 million to 130 million came from around 180 million T cells in an earlier analysis.

CDR1 is MNHEY and CDR2 is SVGAGI in the germline V gene. This CDR3 region has 15 residues. Trimming left V 2 bases short and J 2 bases short, with 9 bases between. Researchers ran the PCR with 60 Vbeta and 13 Jbeta primers. Produced via immunoSEQ multiplex PCR; TCRdb's table is partial and in-frame only. Of around 140,000 clones listed, about three quarters were seen once; the top ten hold roughly 4%. The clonotype comes from a man aged 50-59 years in good health and CMV-seropositive. The chain couples TRBV6-5 to TRBJ2-2; D might be TRBD2 (5 bases). Sequencing used PBMCs. CDR3 sequence: CASSYRRFNTGELFF. The CDR3 nucleotides are TGTGCCAGCAGTTACAGGAGGTTTAACACCGGGGAGCTGTTTTTT.